A selection of T cell receptor beta chains follows, all from one sample in a study of T cell repertoires in cytomegalovirus infection. TCRdb used MiXCR to reprocess the reads, holding one entry per CDR3 protein. The table lists 680,000 or so distinct CDR3 sequences, less than 40% of them singletons. Material: PBMCs. Receptors were obtained from a human donor in good health (CMV status not recorded). Some clones in this sample may be carry-over from other donors' samples. Both conserved end residues are part of each CDR3. A D gene is named only where the DNA matches it firmly. Some rows mark clone size as missing; the rest say once, few, many or name a class of expanded clone.

j_gene,d_gene,abundance,v_gene,CDR3nt,CDR3aa
TRBJ1-2,TRBD1,.,TRBV6-5,TGTGCCAGCAGTTACTCGATCTGGGACAGGGCAGAGTCTGGCTACACCTTC,CASSYSIWDRAESGYTF
TRBJ2-6,.,.,TRBV11-2,TGTGCCAGCAGCCCAGCCAAAGGGGGCTCTGGGGCCAACGTCCTGACTTTC,CASSPAKGGSGANVLTF
TRBJ1-1,TRBD1,.,TRBV12-3/TRBV12-4,TGTGCCAGCAGTCCCGGACAGGGACGTTCGGCTTTCTTT,CASSPGQGRSAFF
TRBJ2-2,TRBD2,few,TRBV7-2,TGTGCCAGCAGCTTAGCTCCGGGGGGGAACACCGGGGAGCTGTTTTTT,CASSLAPGGNTGELFF
TRBJ2-7,TRBD1,many,TRBV11-2,TGTGCCTCCCGGACAGGAATAGACGAGCAGTACTTC,CASRTGIDEQYF
TRBJ1-3,TRBD1,.,TRBV2,TGTGCCAGCAGTGGGACAGGGGGAAACACCATATATTTT,CASSGTGGNTIYF
TRBJ1-1,.,.,TRBV5-1,TGCGCCAGCACCATGCCAGGGCTAAACACTGAAGCTTTCTTT,CASTMPGLNTEAFF
TRBJ1-4,.,.,TRBV20-1,TGCAGTGCTATAGGGGTTTATGAAAAACTGTTTTTT,CSAIGVYEKLFF
TRBJ2-2,.,.,TRBV28,TGTGCCAGCAGTTTAGGTAGCAGGGGGCTGTTTTTT,CASSLGSRGLFF
TRBJ2-1,TRBD1,few,TRBV11-2,TGTGCCAGCAGCCCCGGGACAGGGGCCGAGCAGTTCTTC,CASSPGTGAEQFF
TRBJ2-3,.,.,TRBV5-1,TGCGCCAGCAGCTTGGCCTACTCGGCGCAGTATTTT,CASSLAYSAQYF
TRBJ2-7,TRBD2,.,TRBV7-9,TGTGCCAGCAGCGGGGGGGAGCGGGAGGGCCCCCTCTACGAGCAGTACTTC,CASSGGEREGPLYEQYF
TRBJ1-6,.,.,TRBV5-1,TGCGCCAGCAGCTTGATGTCGGGAGGTTCACCCCTCCACTTT,CASSLMSGGSPLHF
TRBJ2-1,.,many,TRBV7-6,TGTGCCAGCAGCTTAGCAGGGGCTGCGGGCAATGAGCAGTTCTTC,CASSLAGAAGNEQFF
TRBJ1-1,TRBD1,many,TRBV12-3/TRBV12-4,TGTGCCAGCAGTTTTGGGACAGTTGAAGCTTTCTTT,CASSFGTVEAFF
TRBJ2-7,.,.,TRBV6-2/TRBV6-3,TGTGCCAGCAAAATCGGGCAGAGCTACGAGCAGTACTTC,CASKIGQSYEQYF
TRBJ2-1,.,.,TRBV19,TGTGCCAGTACCCTAGACCGCATAAGCTCCTACAATGAGCAGTTCTTC,CASTLDRISSYNEQFF
TRBJ2-7,TRBD1,.,TRBV2,TGTGCCAGCAGGGACGACAGGGGGGCCTACGAGCAGTACTTC,CASRDDRGAYEQYF
TRBJ1-2,TRBD1,.,TRBV24-1,TGTGCCACCAGCCCCGGACAGGGGGCGCTTAGAGGCTATGGCTACACCTTC,CATSPGQGALRGYGYTF
TRBJ1-3,.,few,TRBV12-3/TRBV12-4,TGTGCCAGCAGTTTTCAGGGGAACTCTGGAAACACCATATATTTT,CASSFQGNSGNTIYF
TRBJ1-5,TRBD1,.,TRBV28,TGTGCCAGCACCGACAGGGCTATGGGGAATCAGCCCCAGCATTTT,CASTDRAMGNQPQHF
TRBJ1-2,TRBD1,.,TRBV7-6,TGTGCCAGCAGCTCCCGCGACAGGGGGCCGACGCATTTC,CASSSRDRGPTHF
TRBJ2-5,.,.,TRBV28,TGTGCCAGCGAGGGAGTAGGAGGGGCTGACCAAGAGACCCAGTACTTC,CASEGVGGADQETQYF
TRBJ1-5,.,few,TRBV6-6,TGTGCCAGCAGCGACGGGAGTGAGCCCCAGCATTTT,CASSDGSEPQHF
TRBJ1-2,.,few,TRBV20-1,TGCAGTGCTAGGGAAGGAGCTTTTAACTATGGCTACACCTTC,CSAREGAFNYGYTF
TRBJ1-1,.,.,TRBV7-2,TGTGCCAGCAGCCCACCACCGCGAGAGGCTTTCTTT,CASSPPPREAFF
TRBJ2-7,TRBD2,.,TRBV27,TGTGCCAGCAGTTTATCGAAACTAGCGGGTCCGTACGAGCAGTACTTC,CASSLSKLAGPYEQYF
TRBJ2-4,.,.,TRBV5-1,TGCGCCAGCAGCTTGGACCAGGCAAACCTTCAGTACTTC,CASSLDQANLQYF
TRBJ1-1,.,.,TRBV7-6,TGTGCCAGCAGCTTAGTCGGGACACCGAACACTGAAGCTTTCTTT,CASSLVGTPNTEAFF
TRBJ2-7,TRBD1,.,TRBV6-8,TGTGCCAGCAGCCAACAGGGGACATCCGAGCAGTACTTC,CASSQQGTSEQYF
TRBJ2-5,.,.,TRBV5-5,TGTGCCAGCAGCTTGGTGGGGAGAGATATGGCAGAGACCCAGTACTTC,CASSLVGRDMAETQYF
TRBJ1-6,.,few,TRBV5-6,TGTGCCAGCAGCGGGGGACCACGGGATTCACCCCTCCACTTT,CASSGGPRDSPLHF
TRBJ1-2,.,.,TRBV19,TGTGCCAGTAGTATTTTAGGACAGAAGAACTATGGCTACACCTTC,CASSILGQKNYGYTF
TRBJ2-3,TRBD1,.,TRBV27,TGTGCCAGCAGTCCCTGGGACAGCTACACAGATACGCAGTATTTT,CASSPWDSYTDTQYF
TRBJ1-2,.,once,TRBV28,TGTGCCAGCAGTTTTAGTTTCGGCTACACCTTC,CASSFSFGYTF